A selection of T cell receptor beta chains follows, all from one sample in a study of OX40 agonist ivuxolimab in advanced cancers. The data were produced by immunoSEQ multiplex PCR, yet TCRdb's version contains in-frame clones alone and is incomplete. The sample yields 65,000 to 90,000 clones, around 90% seen once. Source: CD4+ or CD8+ T cells sorted from blood, taken in a trial of the OX40 agonist ivuxolimab. The receptors here all came from an adult with an advanced solid tumor such as melanoma, head and neck, liver or kidney cancer. Both conserved end residues are trimmed from each CDR3. D genes are given only for firm matches. The size entry is marked missing in some rows and otherwise reads once, few, many or a size class.

d_call clone_size j_call v_call cdr3_aa
NA few TRBJ2-7 TRBV7-9 ASSLYGGTLTYEQY
NA NA TRBJ2-2 TRBV6-5 ASSYVSTGELF
NA NA TRBJ1-5 TRBV13 ASSLWNQPQH
NA NA TRBJ2-7 TRBV27 ASSPPGVGEQY
TRBD2 NA TRBJ2-5 TRBV9 ASSAQRGQETQY
NA NA TRBJ1-4 TRBV30 AWRNLTGMGEKLF
NA NA TRBJ2-6 TRBV7-9 ASSSPGRSRMLANVLT
NA NA TRBJ2-7 TRBV5-4 ASTTGTSSYEQY
NA NA TRBJ2-1 TRBV21-1 ASSKEGVGNEQF
TRBD2 once TRBJ2-4 TRBV6-4 ASNVSGGYENIQY
NA NA TRBJ1-4 TRBV11-2 ASRNSGGVEKLF
TRBD1 NA TRBJ1-2 TRBV14 ASSLVVSDRVDGYT
NA NA TRBJ2-3 TRBV21-1 ASGTTPSDTQY
NA once TRBJ2-7 TRBV11-2 ASSLNSERAQY
NA NA TRBJ1-1 TRBV27 ASSLYASMNTEAF
TRBD1 NA TRBJ1-5 TRBV19 ASQTGEPQH
NA NA TRBJ2-5 TRBV5-1 ASSYRDRVEPAGVIYQETQY
NA NA TRBJ2-3 TRBV5-5 ASSLGAGEADTQY
NA NA TRBJ2-7 TRBV15 ATSSISQGYEQY
NA NA TRBJ2-7 TRBV4-2 ASSQEFGSGYEQY
TRBD2 once TRBJ2-2 TRBV7-6 ASSWGRGANTGELF
TRBD1 once TRBJ2-5 TRBV10-3 AISEFWGQELKETQY
NA NA TRBJ2-7 TRBV4-3 ASSQGRDRHYEQY
NA NA TRBJ1-3 TRBV19 ASSIISSGNTIY
NA NA TRBJ1-1 TRBV19 ASSIGASTF
NA NA TRBJ1-2 TRBV12-1 ASSFISGPT
NA NA TRBJ2-7 TRBV4-3 ASSQDPQPSSYEQY
TRBD2 few TRBJ2-1 TRBV6-6 ASIQRGGLDEQF
NA NA TRBJ1-2 TRBV6-6 ASSPPDYGYT
NA once TRBJ2-3 TRBV4-2 ASSQPGGPEDTQY
TRBD2 NA TRBJ2-3 TRBV4-1 ASSQDGASGGEGDTQY
NA NA TRBJ2-1 TRBV7-3 ASSPTPINNEQF
TRBD1 NA TRBJ2-7 TRBV13 ASQGATYEQY
NA NA TRBJ2-3 TRBV25-1 ASVEREDTQY
TRBD2 NA NA TRBV2 ASSLSGMFSYEQY
NA NA TRBJ1-5 TRBV4-1 ASSPQTGGQPQH
TRBD1 NA TRBJ1-5 TRBV6-4 ASKKDRGEFSNQPQH
TRBD2 NA TRBJ2-1 TRBV6-6 ASSSPSGGANEQF
TRBD2 NA TRBJ2-3 TRBV10-1 ARNQCGTSVSTDTQY
NA NA TRBJ1-2 TRBV2 ASSEAGRPYGYT
NA NA TRBJ1-1 TRBV5-1 ASSLGDTEAF
TRBD2 NA TRBJ2-3 TRBV5-1 ATGEGYTDTQY
NA NA TRBJ2-7 TRBV6-5 ASSYGDEQY
NA NA TRBJ2-5 TRBV6-1 ASSEALGGGETQY
TRBD1 NA TRBJ2-5 TRBV27 ASSPLTGGETQY
TRBD2 once TRBJ2-2 TRBV9 ASSPSGGLTGELF
TRBD1 once TRBJ1-2 TRBV6-4 ASSSGQGHGYT
NA few TRBJ1-1 TRBV29-1 SVAGSNTEAF
TRBD1 few TRBJ2-7 TRBV7-8 ASSLMGTGAYEQY
NA NA TRBJ1-2 TRBV6-1 ASSEWDQGNYGYT
TRBD2 NA TRBJ2-1 TRBV10-3 AISAASGGAWNEQF
NA NA TRBJ2-5 TRBV27 ASSSRTVFQETQY
NA NA TRBJ2-7 TRBV4-3 ASSQGSEQY
TRBD1 NA TRBJ2-5 TRBV6-6 ASSYSDRGQETQY
TRBD1 NA TRBJ1-5 TRBV6-5 ASSYLRDRGQPQH